This TCR beta chain is from a study of Graves' ophthalmopathy and Graves' hyperthyroidism. At the level of the study: Untreated patients at initial diagnosis provided peripheral blood.

The CDR3 sequence runs 18 residues, both termini included. CDR1 is LNHNV and CDR2 is YYDKDF in the germline V gene (reference sequence). This clonotype appeared many times. A much bigger clone sits one base away, suggesting this may be a read error. Because the CDR3's place on the DNA is in doubt, the DNA is left out and the CDR3 is given as listed by TCRdb. RNA transcripts served as template for amplifying TCR beta CDR3 sequences. After a first-round RT-PCR with HTBI primers, a second-round multiplex PCR was run. TCRdb analysed the multiplex PCR reads with MiXCR anew, one entry per CDR3 protein. The sample consists of around 400,000 distinct CDR3 sequences, around 21% of them appearing once.

The chain has TRBV15 and TRBJ2-6; the D call of TRBD2 is as the table states it, not checked on the DNA. Material: peripheral blood. This sequence was found in a woman younger than 35 with stable Graves' hyperthyroidism. The CDR3 reads CATSRDEGWGSGANVLAF.